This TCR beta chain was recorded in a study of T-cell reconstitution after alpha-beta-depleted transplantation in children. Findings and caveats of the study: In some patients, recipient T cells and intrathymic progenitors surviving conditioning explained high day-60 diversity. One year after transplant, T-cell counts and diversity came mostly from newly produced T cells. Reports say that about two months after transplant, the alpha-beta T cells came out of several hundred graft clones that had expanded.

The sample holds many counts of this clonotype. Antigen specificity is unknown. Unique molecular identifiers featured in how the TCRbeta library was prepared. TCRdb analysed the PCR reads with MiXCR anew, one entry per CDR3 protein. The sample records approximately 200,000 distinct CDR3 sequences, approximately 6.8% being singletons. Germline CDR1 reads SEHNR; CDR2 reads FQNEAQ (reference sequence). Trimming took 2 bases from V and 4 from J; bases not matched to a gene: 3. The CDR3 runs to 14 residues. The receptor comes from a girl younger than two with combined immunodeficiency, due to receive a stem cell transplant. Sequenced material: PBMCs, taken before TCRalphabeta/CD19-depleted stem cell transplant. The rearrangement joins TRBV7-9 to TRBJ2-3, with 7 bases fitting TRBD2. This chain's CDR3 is CASSLSGAPDTQYF. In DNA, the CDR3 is TGTGCCAGCAGCTTAAGCGGGGCACCAGATACGCAGTATTTT.